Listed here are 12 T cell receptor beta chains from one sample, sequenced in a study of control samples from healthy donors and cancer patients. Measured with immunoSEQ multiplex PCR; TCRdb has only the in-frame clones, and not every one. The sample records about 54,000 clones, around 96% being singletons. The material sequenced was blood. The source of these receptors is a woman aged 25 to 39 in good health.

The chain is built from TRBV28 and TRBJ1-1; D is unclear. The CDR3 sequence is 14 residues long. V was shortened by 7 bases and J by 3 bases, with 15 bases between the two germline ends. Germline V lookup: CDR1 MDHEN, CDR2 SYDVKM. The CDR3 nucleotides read TGTGCCAGCACTGGCCCGGACCCGTACACTGAAGCTTTCTTT. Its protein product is CASTGPDPYTEAFF.

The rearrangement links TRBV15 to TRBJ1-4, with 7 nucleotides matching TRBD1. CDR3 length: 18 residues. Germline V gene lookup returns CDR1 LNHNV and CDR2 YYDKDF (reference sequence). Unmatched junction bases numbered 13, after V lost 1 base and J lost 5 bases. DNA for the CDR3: TGTGCCACCAGCAGAGCCCCTCCTGACAGGGCTTTAAATGAAAAACTGTTTTTT. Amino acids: CATSRAPPDRALNEKLFF.

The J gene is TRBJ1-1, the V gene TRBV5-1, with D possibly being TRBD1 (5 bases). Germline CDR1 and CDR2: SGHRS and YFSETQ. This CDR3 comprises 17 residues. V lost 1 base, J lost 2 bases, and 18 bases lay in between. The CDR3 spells CASSLTVSVRDNTEAFF. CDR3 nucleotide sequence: TGCGCCAGCAGCTTGACAGTCAGTGTCAGGGATAACACTGAAGCTTTCTTT. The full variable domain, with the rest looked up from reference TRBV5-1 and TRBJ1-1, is KAGVTQTPRYLIKTRGQQVTLSCSPISGHRSVSWYQQTPGQGLQFLFEYFSETQRNKGNFPGRFSGRQFSNSRSEMNVSTLELGDSALYLCASSLTVSVRDNTEAFFGQGTRLTVV.

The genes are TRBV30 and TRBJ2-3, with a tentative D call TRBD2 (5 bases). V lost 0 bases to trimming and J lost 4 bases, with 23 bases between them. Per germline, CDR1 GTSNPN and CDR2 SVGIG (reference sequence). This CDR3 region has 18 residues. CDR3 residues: CAWSVTGAGWAGADTQYF. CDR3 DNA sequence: TGTGCCTGGAGTGTAACCGGCGCCGGGTGGGCCGGGGCAGATACGCAGTATTTT.

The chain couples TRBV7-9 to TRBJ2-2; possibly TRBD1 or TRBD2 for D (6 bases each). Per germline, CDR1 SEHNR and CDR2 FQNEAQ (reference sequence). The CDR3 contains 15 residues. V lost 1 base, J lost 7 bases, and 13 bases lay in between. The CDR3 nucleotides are TGTGCCAGCAGCTTAGTGGGGGGCTATGACGGGGAGCTGTTTTTT. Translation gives CASSLVGGYDGELFF.

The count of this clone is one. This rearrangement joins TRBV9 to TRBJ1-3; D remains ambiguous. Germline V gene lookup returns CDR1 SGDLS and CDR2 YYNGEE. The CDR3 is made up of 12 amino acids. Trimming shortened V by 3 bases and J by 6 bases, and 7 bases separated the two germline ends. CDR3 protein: CASSGGENTIYF. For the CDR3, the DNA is TGTGCCAGCAGCGGTGGAGAAAACACCATATATTTT.

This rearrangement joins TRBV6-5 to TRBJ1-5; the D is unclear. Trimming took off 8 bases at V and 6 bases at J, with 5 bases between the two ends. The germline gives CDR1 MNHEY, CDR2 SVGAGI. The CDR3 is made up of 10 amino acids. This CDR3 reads CASGRQPQHF. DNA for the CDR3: TGTGCCAGCGGACGTCAGCCCCAGCATTTT.

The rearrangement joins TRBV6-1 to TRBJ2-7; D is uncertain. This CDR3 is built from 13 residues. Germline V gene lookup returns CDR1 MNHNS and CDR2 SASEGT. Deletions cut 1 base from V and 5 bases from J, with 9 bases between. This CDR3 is CASSEGENHEQYF. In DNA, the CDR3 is TGTGCCAGCAGTGAAGGAGAAAACCACGAGCAGTACTTC.

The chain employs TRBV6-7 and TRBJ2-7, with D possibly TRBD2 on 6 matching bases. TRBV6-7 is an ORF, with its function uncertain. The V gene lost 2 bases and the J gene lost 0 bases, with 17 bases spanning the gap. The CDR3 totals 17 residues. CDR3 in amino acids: CASSYLGLPSSSYEQYF. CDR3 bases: TGTGCCAGCAGTTACCTCGGACTACCGTCCAGCTCCTACGAGCAGTACTTC.

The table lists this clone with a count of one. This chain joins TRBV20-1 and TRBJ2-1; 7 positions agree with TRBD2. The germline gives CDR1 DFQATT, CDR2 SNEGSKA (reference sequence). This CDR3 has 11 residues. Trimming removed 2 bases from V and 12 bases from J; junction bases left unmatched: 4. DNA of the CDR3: TGCAGTGCTAGACTAGCGGAGGGGCAGTTCTTC. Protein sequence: CSARLAEGQFF.

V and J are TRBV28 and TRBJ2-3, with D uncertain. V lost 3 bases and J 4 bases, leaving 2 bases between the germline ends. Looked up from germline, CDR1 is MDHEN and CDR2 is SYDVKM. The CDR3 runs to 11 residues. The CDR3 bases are TGTGCCAGCAGTTTTGCAGATACGCAGTATTTT. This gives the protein CASSFADTQYF.

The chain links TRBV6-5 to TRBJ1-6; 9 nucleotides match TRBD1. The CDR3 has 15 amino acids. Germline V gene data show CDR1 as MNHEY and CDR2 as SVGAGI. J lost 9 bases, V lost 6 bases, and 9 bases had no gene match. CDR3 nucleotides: TGTGCCAGCAGGGCCGGGACAGGGTTATTTTCACCCCTCCACTTT. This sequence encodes CASRAGTGLFSPLHF.